This T cell receptor (beta chain) was sequenced in a study of response to subunit inactivated influenza vaccine (dated by TCRdb to between 2018 and 2020). In terms of the full investigation: The study used deep quantitative T cell receptor repertoire profiling to track responses to a trivalent subunit inactivated influenza vaccine. General findings and caveats noted by the study authors: According to the authors, only a limited number of new T cells may be recruited by each seasonal influenza vaccination.

As concerns this clonotype: This receptor's antigen is unknown. Nothing much larger sits one base from this clone, and base qualities are not available.

The library was made by RT-PCR. Sequencing took place on an Illumina HiSeq 2500. TCRdb applied fastp at Q25 and MiXCR to the public reads, then kept only in-frame beta chains. A single entry per CDR3 protein holds the most common genes and DNA from its merged rows. The sample table records 800,000 or so distinct CDR3 sequences; around 20% of these occur just once. The leading ten clones occupy 10% of the sample. There are 15 amino acids in the CDR3, from cysteine to phenylalanine inclusive. Only the CDR3 DNA stays, 45 bases, in frame from base 1. At the junction V is shortened by 0 bases and J by 1 base, with 6 bases in between. CDR1 MNHEY and CDR2 SVGEGT were looked up in the germline V gene.

The sequence was obtained from a man aged 50 to 60 who received an inactivated influenza vaccine. Donor details come from another sample of the same person, matched by shared clones. The starting material was PBMCs from blood, obtained 4 to 6 days after vaccination. This sequence uses TRBV6-2 or TRBV6-3 and TRBJ2-2; there is no confident call for the D gene. The DNA sequence is as follows: TGTGCCAGCAGTTACTCCCCTATGAACACCGGGGAGCTGTTTTTT. Protein translation: CASSYSPMNTGELFF.